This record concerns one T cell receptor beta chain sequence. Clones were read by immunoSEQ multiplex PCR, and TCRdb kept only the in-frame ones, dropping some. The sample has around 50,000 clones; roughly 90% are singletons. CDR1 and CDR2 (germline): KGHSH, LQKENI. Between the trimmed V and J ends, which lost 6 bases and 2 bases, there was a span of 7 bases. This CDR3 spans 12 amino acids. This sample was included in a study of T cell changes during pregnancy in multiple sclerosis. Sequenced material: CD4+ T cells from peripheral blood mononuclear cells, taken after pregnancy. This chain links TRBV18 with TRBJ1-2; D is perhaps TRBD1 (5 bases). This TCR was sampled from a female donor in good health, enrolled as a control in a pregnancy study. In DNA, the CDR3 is TGTGCCAGCTCGACAGCCAACTATGGCTACACCTTC. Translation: CASSTANYGYTF.